This T cell receptor (beta chain) was sequenced for a study of cytomegalovirus exposure and HLA in healthy donors. Study background: Unique TCR beta sequences numbering approximately 120 million came from 150 million to 200 million T cells in an earlier analysis. Of 300 to 500 genotyped donors, about 81% clustered with self-reported Caucasian donors. Study-wide findings and caveats: Immune exposure was documented only through CMV serostatus. According to a later analysis, most TCR beta chains associated with CMV appeared HLA-restricted.

The study ran its PCR with 60 Vbeta and 13 Jbeta primers. TCRdb keeps only in-frame clones here, not all; method: immunoSEQ multiplex PCR. The table lists 120,000 or so clones, 78% of them singletons, with 5.5% to 8% in the top ten. Note on this clone: What it binds is not known.

The material sequenced was PBMCs. The source of this sequence is a woman aged 40 to 50 in good health and CMV-seronegative.

The CDR3 DNA sequence: TGTGCCAGCAGCTTAGTGCGACAGGGGGTTCACTATGGCTACACCTTC. Its protein is CASSLVRQGVHYGYTF. This rearrangement joins TRBV7-2 to TRBJ1-2, with 9 nucleotides matching TRBD1. CDR3 length: 16 residues. Germline lookup yields CDR1 SGHTA and CDR2 FQGNSA. Trimming at V came to 1 base and at J to 3 bases, leaving 6 bases not matched to a gene. The entire variable domain, with the rest obtained from reference TRBV7-2 and TRBJ1-2, is as follows: GAGVSQSPSNKVTEKGKDVELRCDPISGHTALYWYRQSLGQGLEFLIYFQGNSAPDKSGLPSDRFSAERTGGSVSTLTIQRTQQEDSAVYLCASSLVRQGVHYGYTFGSGTRLTVV.